This TCR beta chain was profiled in a study of T-cell reconstitution after alpha-beta-depleted transplantation in children. Findings and limits, study-wide: Expanded graft clones, several hundred of them, were reportedly the source of alpha-beta T cells about two months after transplant. Recipient T cells and thymic progenitors that survived were the source of the high TCRbeta diversity seen at day 60 in some patients. One year post-transplant, T-cell counts and diversity were largely derived from T cells produced anew.

V shed 1 base and J 10 bases; nucleotides not matched to a gene: 6. CDR3 length: 14 amino acids. Looked up from germline, CDR1 is SGHRS and CDR2 is YFSETQ. Comment on this clonotype: Its specificity is not known.

Unique molecular identifiers were used in preparing the TCRbeta library. TCRdb used MiXCR to reprocess the PCR reads, holding one entry per CDR3 protein. The table shows 440,000 or so distinct CDR3 sequences, with roughly two fifths occurring only once. The source of this sequence is a girl aged 2 to 10 with aplastic anemia, due to receive a stem cell transplant. This specimen was PBMCs, taken before TCRalphabeta/CD19-depleted stem cell transplant. The rearrangement uses TRBV5-1 and TRBJ2-1; 9 bases are a match to TRBD2. For the CDR3, the DNA is TGCGCCAGCAGCTTGAGATCGCTAGCGGGGGAGCAGTTCTTC. This translates into CASSLRSLAGEQFF.